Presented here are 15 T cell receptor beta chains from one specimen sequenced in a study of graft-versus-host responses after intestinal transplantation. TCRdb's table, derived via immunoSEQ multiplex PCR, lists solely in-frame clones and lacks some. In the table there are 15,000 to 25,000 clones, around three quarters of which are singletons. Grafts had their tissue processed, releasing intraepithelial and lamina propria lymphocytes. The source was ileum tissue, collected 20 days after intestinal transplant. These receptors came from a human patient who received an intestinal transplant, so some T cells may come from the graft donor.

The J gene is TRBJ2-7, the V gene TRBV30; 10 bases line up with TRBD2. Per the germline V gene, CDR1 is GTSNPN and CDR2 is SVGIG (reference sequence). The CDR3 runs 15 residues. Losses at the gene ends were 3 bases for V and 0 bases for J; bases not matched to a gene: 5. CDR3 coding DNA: TGTGCCTGGAGGGAGGGACTAGCGAGCTCCTACGAGCAGTACTTC. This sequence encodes CAWREGLASSYEQYF.

The CDR3 nucleotides are TGTGCCAGCAGCTTCAGGGGCCTTCCGGGAAATGAGCAGTTCTTC. Translated: CASSFRGLPGNEQFF. The chain carries TRBV5-6 and TRBJ2-1; D might be TRBD1 (6 bases). There are 15 residues in the CDR3. Germline values: CDR1 SGHDT, CDR2 YYEEEE. V was cut by 2 bases and J by 7 bases, with 16 bases left in between.

CDR3 sequence (DNA): TGTGCCATCATTGCGGGTGTCCGGGGTATTAATGAGCAGTTCTTC. Translated: CAIIAGVRGINEQFF. The chain employs TRBV10-3 and TRBJ2-1; D perhaps matches TRBD2 (5 bases). V was pared by 7 bases and J by 7 bases, with 20 bases between. The CDR3 is 15 amino acids. Germline CDR1 is ENHRY and CDR2 is SYGVKD.

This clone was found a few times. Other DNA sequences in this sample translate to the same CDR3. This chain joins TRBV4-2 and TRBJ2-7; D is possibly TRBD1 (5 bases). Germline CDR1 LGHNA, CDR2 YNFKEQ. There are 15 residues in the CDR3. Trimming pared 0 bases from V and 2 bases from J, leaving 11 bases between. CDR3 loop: CASSQEAGFTYEQYF. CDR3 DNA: TGTGCCAGCAGCCAAGAAGCAGGGTTCACCTACGAGCAGTACTTC.

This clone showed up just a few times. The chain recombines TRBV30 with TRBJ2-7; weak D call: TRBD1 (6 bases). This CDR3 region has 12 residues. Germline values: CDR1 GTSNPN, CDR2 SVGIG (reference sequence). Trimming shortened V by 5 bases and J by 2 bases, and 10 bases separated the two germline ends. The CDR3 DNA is TGTGCCTGGGGACAGATACCCTACGAGCAGTACTTC. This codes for CAWGQIPYEQYF.

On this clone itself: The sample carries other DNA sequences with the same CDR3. CDR3 sequence (DNA): TGTGCCAGCAGCCCAGGGGGAAACACTGAAGCTTTCTTT. It is translated as CASSPGGNTEAFF. The chain uses TRBV6-5 and TRBJ1-1; 7 nucleotides match TRBD1. CDR3 size: 13 residues. V gave up 6 bases and J gave up 2 bases; unmatched junction bases: 3. In germline, CDR1 is MNHEY, CDR2 SVGAGI.

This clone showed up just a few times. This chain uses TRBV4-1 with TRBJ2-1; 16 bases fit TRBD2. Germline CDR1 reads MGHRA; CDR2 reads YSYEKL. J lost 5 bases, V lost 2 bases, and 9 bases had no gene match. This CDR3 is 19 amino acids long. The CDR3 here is CASSQRPGLAGGPHNEQFF. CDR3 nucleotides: TGCGCCAGCAGCCAAAGACCGGGACTAGCGGGAGGGCCCCACAATGAGCAGTTCTTC.

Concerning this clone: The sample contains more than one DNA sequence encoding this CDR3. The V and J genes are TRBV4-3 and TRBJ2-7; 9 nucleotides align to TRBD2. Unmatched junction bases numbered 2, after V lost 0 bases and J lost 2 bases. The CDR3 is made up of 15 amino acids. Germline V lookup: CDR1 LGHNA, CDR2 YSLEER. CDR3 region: CASSQEAGGTYEQYF. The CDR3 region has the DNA TGCGCCAGCAGCCAAGAGGCGGGGGGGACCTACGAGCAGTACTTC.

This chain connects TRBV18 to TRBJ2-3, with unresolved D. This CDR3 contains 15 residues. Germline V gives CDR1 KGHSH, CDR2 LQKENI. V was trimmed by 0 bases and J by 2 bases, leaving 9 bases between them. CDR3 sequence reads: CASSPPGYDTDTQYF. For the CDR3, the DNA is TGTGCCAGCTCACCACCCGGGTACGACACAGATACGCAGTATTTT.

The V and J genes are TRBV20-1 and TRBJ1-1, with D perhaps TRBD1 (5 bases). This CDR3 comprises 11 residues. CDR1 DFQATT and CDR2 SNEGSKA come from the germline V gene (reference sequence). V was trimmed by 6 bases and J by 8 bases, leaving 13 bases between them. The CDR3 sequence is CSAEEWTEAFF. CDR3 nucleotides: TGCAGTGCGGAAGAGTGGACAGAAGCTTTCTTT.

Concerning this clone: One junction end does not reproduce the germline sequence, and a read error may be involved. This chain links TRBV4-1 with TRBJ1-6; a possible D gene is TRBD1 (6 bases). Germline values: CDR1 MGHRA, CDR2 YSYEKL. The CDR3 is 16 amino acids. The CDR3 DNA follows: TGCGCCAGCAGCGAAGAGGGGGGAGCCTATAATTCACCCCTCCACTTT. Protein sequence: CASSEEGGAYNSPLHF.

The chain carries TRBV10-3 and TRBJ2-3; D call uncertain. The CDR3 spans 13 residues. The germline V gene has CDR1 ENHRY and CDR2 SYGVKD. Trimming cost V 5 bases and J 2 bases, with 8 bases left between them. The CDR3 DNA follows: TGTGCCATCAGTTTTTACTCCACAGATACGCAGTATTTT. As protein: CAISFYSTDTQYF.

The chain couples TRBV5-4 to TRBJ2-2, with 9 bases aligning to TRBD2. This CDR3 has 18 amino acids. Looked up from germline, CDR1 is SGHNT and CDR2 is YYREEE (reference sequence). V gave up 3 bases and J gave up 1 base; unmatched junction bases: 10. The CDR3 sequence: CASSSGLAGSVNTGELFF. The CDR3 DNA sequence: TGTGCCAGCAGCTCGGGCCTAGCGGGATCTGTGAACACCGGGGAGCTGTTTTTT.

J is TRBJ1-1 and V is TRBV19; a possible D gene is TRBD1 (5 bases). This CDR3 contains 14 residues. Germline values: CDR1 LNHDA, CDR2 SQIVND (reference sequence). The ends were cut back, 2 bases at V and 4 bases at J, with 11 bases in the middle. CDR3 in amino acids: CASSIWGIGTEAFF. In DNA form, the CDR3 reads TGTGCCAGTAGTATATGGGGCATTGGCACTGAAGCTTTCTTT.

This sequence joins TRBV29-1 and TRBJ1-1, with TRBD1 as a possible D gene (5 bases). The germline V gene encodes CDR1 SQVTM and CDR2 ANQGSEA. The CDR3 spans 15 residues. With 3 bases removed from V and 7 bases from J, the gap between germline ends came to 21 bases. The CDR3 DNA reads TGCAGCGTTGAGGGTTGGGGGGAGAAGCTTAGTGAAGCTTTCTTT. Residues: CSVEGWGEKLSEAFF.